This TCR beta chain emerged from a study of blood T cell repertoires in COVID-19 (dated by TCRdb to between 2020 and 2021). Study-level background: The collaborator samples originated in the United States, Italy and Spain and spanned the acute and convalescent phases of COVID-19. The material from the prospective study consisted of cDNA or gDNA derived from T cells, B-cell-depleted T cells, or PBMCs. The samples were drawn from the first 160 participants of the ongoing ImmuneRACE study and from 1,254 subjects provided by 6 global collaborators. Deeply sampled blood TCRbeta repertoires from subjects exposed to, actively infected with, or recovered from COVID-19 were included in the dataset. The repertoires were made available in a free public database intended to serve as a resource for research on the immune response to SARS-CoV-2. Sample metadata almost always included a de-identified subject ID, COVID-19 status, age in years and sex. HLA class I and class II types, where available, came from metadata supplied by the sample provider rather than from assay-based typing.

Trimming accounts for 5 bases at V and 12 bases at J, while the number of junction bases matched to no gene is 7. The CDR3 measures 13 amino acids from cysteine to phenylalanine. Here the CDR3 DNA is all that survives: 39 bases in frame from base 1. As encoded in the germline V gene, CDR1 is KGHSH while CDR2 is LQKENI. In regard to this clone: Its specific antigen is unknown. No much larger clone is present one base from it, and per-base qualities are unavailable.

TCRbeta CDR3 regions were amplified from genomic DNA using the immunoSEQ Assay, a bias-controlled multiplex PCR. Per the original workflow: Within the assay, amplification of reference gene primers was used to estimate how many nucleated cells each sample contained. To quantify the absolute abundance of each unique TCRbeta CDR3 rearrangement, sequence reads were collapsed and filtered. For each sample, productive Simpson clonality was calculated as the square root of Simpson's diversity index over productive rearrangements. As stored in TCRdb, this immuneACCESS dataset retains in-frame rearrangements with V and J assigned. A fraction of the clones does not appear; measured against another copy, unresolved V genes explain less than half of the discrepancy, and the remainder lacks a known reason. V, J and clone size are taken as reported in that table, and D and trimming were inferred from the DNA itself. For this sample the table gives roughly 73,000 clones, of which 70% to 80% were detected only once. Jointly, the top ten make up 20% to 25% of the sample.

The paper's findings and limits, for the study overall: The quantity of clinical and demographic metadata differed by source and by participant and was supplied without curation.

Collaborating institutions collected whole blood in K2EDTA tubes following their own protocols. For TCRbeta analysis, collaborator samples were shipped as frozen whole blood, as isolated PBMCs, or as DNA extracted from either sample type. The sample was peripheral blood. The source of this sequence is a man in his 70s with acute or convalescent COVID-19. This receptor chain uses TRBV18 and TRBJ1-6; 7 bases in between match TRBD1. The CDR3 region: CASSTDRAQPLHF. The DNA sequence is as follows: TGTGCCAGCTCAACTGACAGGGCACAACCCCTCCACTTT. This CDR3, with the reference TRBV18 and TRBJ1-6 proteins standing in past its ends, gives the full variable domain NAGVMQNPRHLVRRRGQEARLRCSPMKGHSHVYWYRQLPEEGLKFMVYLQKENIIDESGMPKERFSAEFPKEGPSILRIQQVVRGDSAAYFCASSTDRAQPLHFGNGTRLTVT.